A single T cell receptor beta chain is shown here with its context. What it binds is unknown. Measured with immunoSEQ multiplex PCR; TCRdb has only the in-frame clones, and not every one. The sample includes about 64,000 clones, about 85% of them seen just once. The data derive from a study of OX40 agonist ivuxolimab in advanced cancers. Study findings and constraints: What antigens the expanded peripheral T cells recognized was never established.

The CDR3 loop spans 12 amino acids. V lost 3 bases to trimming and J lost 2 bases, with 4 bases between them. From germline, CDR1 is LNHDA and CDR2 SQIVND (reference sequence). The V call is TRBV19, the J call TRBJ1-2; D gene ambiguous. This specimen consisted of CD4+ or CD8+ T cells sorted from blood, obtained in a trial of the OX40 agonist ivuxolimab. This sequence was found in an adult with an advanced solid tumor such as melanoma, head and neck, liver or kidney cancer. The CDR3: CASSIQNYGYTF. CDR3 coding DNA: TGTGCCAGTAGTATCCAGAACTATGGCTACACCTTC.